This T cell receptor (beta chain) was captured in a study of identical twins. The germline gives CDR1 SGHKS, CDR2 YYEKEE (reference sequence). Trimming pared 6 bases from V and 0 bases from J, leaving 16 bases between. This CDR3 comprises 15 residues. This clonotype has a count of ten or more. Template switching added a universal primer binding site, and final cDNA carried unique molecular identifiers. TCRdb independently ran MiXCR on the 5' RACE reads; one entry per CDR3 protein. The repertoire consists of around 140,000 distinct CDR3 sequences, with around 3.4% occurring once and the leading ten covering around 8%. Only healthy Caucasians were included as donors.

The specimen sequenced was memory T cells sorted from blood. This chain links TRBV5-5 with TRBJ2-7; D ambiguous. The origin of this receptor is a man between 18 and 35 years old in good health. The CDR3 protein is CASTKGILSSYEQYF. The DNA of the CDR3 is TGTGCCAGCACCAAAGGGATTCTGAGCTCCTACGAGCAGTACTTC. The full variable domain, completed using reference TRBV5-5 and TRBJ2-7, is DAGVTQSPTHLIKTRGQQVTLRCSPISGHKSVSWYQQVLGQGPQFIFQYYEKEERGRGNFPDRFSARQFPNYSSELNVNALLLGDSALYLCASTKGILSSYEQYFGPGTRLTVT.